The T cell receptor beta chain under discussion was sequenced for a study of OX40 agonist ivuxolimab in advanced cancers. Study information: The drug used for patients, ivuxolimab, was an agonistic anti-OX40 (CD134) antibody. The study enrolled dose-escalation patients with hepatocellular carcinoma, melanoma, renal cell or head and neck cancer. Study results and caveats: Researchers report that CD8+ T cells had, on average, more expanded clones than CD4+.

This CDR3 is 14 amino acids long. Looked up from germline, CDR1 is SGHNT and CDR2 is YYREEE (reference sequence). After removal of 4 bases from V and 10 bases from J, the junction contained 6 bases not matched to a gene. Using immunoSEQ multiplex PCR, the repertoire was profiled, and TCRdb retains in-frame clones only, with some absent. The sample has 50,000 or so clones, 65% to 90% seen once. Concerning this clone: The antigen is unknown.

J is TRBJ1-6 and V is TRBV5-4; 9 bases align to TRBD1. This specimen consisted of CD4+ or CD8+ T cells sorted from blood, obtained in a trial of the OX40 agonist ivuxolimab. The sequence came from an adult with an advanced solid tumor such as melanoma, head and neck, liver or kidney cancer. The CDR3 protein is CASSPTGGRSPLHF. CDR3 in DNA: TGTGCCAGCAGCCCGACAGGGGGAAGGTCACCCCTCCACTTT.